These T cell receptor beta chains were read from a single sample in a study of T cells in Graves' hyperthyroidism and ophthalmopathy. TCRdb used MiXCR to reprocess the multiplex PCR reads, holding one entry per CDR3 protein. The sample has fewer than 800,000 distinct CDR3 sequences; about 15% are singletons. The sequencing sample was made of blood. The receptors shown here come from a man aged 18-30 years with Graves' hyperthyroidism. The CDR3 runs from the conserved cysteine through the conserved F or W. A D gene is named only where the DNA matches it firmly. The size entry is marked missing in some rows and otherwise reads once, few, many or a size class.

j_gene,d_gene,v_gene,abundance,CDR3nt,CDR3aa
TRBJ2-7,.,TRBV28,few,TGTGCCAGCAGTTTCCGGCAAGTATATACCCACGAGCAGTACTTC,CASSFRQVYTHEQYF
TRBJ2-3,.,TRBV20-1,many,TGCAGTGCTGGGCACCCCAGGGTCATAACAGATACGCAGTATTTT,CSAGHPRVITDTQYF
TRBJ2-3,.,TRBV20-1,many,TGCAGTGCTAGCGGAGTGTCCCGCACAGATACGCAGTATTTT,CSASGVSRTDTQYF
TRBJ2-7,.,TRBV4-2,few,TGTGCCAGCAGCTTCATTGCCGGGACTGATGACTACGAGCAGTACTTC,CASSFIAGTDDYEQYF
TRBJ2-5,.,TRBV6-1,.,TGTGCCAGCACTGACCTAGAGACCCAGTACTTC,CASTDLETQYF
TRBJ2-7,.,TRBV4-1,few,TGCGCCAGCAGCCAAGATGAACATTCTTCCTACGAGCAGTACTTC,CASSQDEHSSYEQYF
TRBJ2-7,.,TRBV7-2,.,TGTGCCAGCAGCCAAAACCTGGGAGAGCAGTACTTC,CASSQNLGEQYF
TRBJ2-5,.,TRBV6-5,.,TGTGCCAGCAGTTACTCATTTAGCGCAGAGACCCAGTACTTC,CASSYSFSAETQYF
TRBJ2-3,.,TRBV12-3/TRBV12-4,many,TGTGCCAGCAGTTTAGGACAGGGAGGAGATACGCAGTATTTT,CASSLGQGGDTQYF
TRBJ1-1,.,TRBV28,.,TGTGCCTCCTGGGAGGGGGTTAGTGAAGCTTTCTTT,CASWEGVSEAFF
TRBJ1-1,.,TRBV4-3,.,TGCGCCAGCAGCTACCCTGGTCGGTGGAACACTGAAGCTTTCTTT,CASSYPGRWNTEAFF
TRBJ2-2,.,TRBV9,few,TGTGCCAGCAGCGTCCCAGGGACCGGGGAGCTGTTTTTT,CASSVPGTGELFF
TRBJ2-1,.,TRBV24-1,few,TGTGCCAGCAGTTCTGGATCCGATGAGCAGTTCTTC,CASSSGSDEQFF
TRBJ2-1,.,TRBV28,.,TGTGCCAGCAGTACGGGACCGCCGTCCTACAATGAGCAGTTCTTC,CASSTGPPSYNEQFF
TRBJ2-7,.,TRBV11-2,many,TGTGCCAGCAGCACCCGGCGGCCTCCGATCGCGACTAGGAGCTCCTACGAGCAGTACTTC,CASSTRRPPIATRSSYEQYF
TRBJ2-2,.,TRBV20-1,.,TGCAGTGCTAGAGAGGGGGCCGGGGAGCTGTTTTTT,CSAREGAGELFF
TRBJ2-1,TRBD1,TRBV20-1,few,TGCAGTGCTAGAGATCTAAACAGGGGGCAAGAGCAGTTCTTC,CSARDLNRGQEQFF
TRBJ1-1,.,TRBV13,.,TGTGCCAGCAGCTTACTATCTGAGGGACCTCGGACTGAAGCTTTCTTT,CASSLLSEGPRTEAFF
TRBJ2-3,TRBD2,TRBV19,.,TGTGCCAGTAGTATAGTTTTCCTAGCGGGAGTAACAGATACGCAGTATTTT,CASSIVFLAGVTDTQYF